This T cell receptor (beta chain) comes out of a study of human T cells and chemical hapten exposure. Study overall: Sensitization employed 2% DPC on approximately 2 cm by approximately 2 cm of upper inner arm skin. Patients were mainly female, each with alopecia areata, totalis or universalis. After 6 days, upper back 0.01% DPC patch tests were scored. Study conclusions and caveats: Positive correlation was observed between PT1 expanded TCR counts and patch test score.

TCRdb reanalysed the RACE reads using MiXCR and keeps one entry per CDR3 protein. Among around 71,000 distinct CDR3 sequences, around 10% were seen once, and the ten largest hold 3.3%. Sample time point: patch test 1, 2 weeks after DPC sensitization. Specified treatment: therapeutic diphenylcyclopropenone sensitization with weekly scalp DPC. As to this clonotype: Its antigen is unknown. A much larger clone is a single base away; this may be a read error.

CDR3 length: 15 amino acids. Germline V gives CDR1 SEHNR, CDR2 FQNEAQ (reference sequence). The receptor was isolated from a woman aged 40 to 50 with alopecia areata. Some clones in this sample may be carry-over from other donors' samples. The source material was whole blood, sampled in connection with sensitization to the hapten diphenylcyclopropenone (DPC). The chain carries TRBV7-9 and TRBJ2-6, with D tentatively TRBD1 (5 bases). The CDR3 protein is CASSSRALGASVLTF. CDR3 bases: TGTGCCAGCAGTTCCCGGGCTCTTGGGGCCAGCGTCCTGACTTTC.